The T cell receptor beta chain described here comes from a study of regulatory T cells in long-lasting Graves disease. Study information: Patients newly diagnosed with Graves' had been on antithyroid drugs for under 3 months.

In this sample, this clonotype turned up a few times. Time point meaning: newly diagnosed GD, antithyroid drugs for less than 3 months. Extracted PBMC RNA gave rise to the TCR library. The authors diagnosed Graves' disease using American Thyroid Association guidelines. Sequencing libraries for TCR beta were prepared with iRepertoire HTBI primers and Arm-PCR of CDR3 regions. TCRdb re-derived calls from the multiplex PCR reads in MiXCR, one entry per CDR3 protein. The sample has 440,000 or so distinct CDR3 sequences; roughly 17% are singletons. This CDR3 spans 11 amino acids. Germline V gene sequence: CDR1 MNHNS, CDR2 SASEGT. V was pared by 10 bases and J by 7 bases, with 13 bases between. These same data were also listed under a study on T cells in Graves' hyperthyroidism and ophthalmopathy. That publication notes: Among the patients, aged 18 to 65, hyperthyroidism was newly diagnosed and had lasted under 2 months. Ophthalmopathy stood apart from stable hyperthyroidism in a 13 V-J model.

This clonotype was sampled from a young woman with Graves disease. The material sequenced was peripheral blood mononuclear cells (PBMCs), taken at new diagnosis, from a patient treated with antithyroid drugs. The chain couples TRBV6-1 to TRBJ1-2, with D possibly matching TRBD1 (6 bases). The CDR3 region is CAIERGVGYTF. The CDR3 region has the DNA TGTGCCATCGAGAGGGGGGTTGGCTACACCTTC.